This TCR beta chain emerged from a study of cytomegalovirus exposure and HLA in healthy donors. The PCR employed 60 Vbeta primers together with 13 Jbeta primers. This table comes from immunoSEQ multiplex PCR, and its TCRdb copy is limited to in-frame clones, with some not included. The table lists just over 150,000 clones, around 80% of them singletons, with about 6.3% in the top ten. Trimming cost V 3 bases and J 6 bases; bases outside gene matches: 5. CDR3 length: 14 residues. CDR1 and CDR2 from the germline V gene are SGDLS and YYNGEE. This clonotype originated in a male donor in good health and CMV-seropositive. This chain joins TRBV9 and TRBJ2-2, with 7 positions matching TRBD1. Sequencing was carried out using PBMCs. The CDR3 loop is CASSAQGGPGELFF. The CDR3 coding sequence is TGTGCCAGCAGCGCCCAAGGGGGCCCCGGGGAGCTGTTTTTT.